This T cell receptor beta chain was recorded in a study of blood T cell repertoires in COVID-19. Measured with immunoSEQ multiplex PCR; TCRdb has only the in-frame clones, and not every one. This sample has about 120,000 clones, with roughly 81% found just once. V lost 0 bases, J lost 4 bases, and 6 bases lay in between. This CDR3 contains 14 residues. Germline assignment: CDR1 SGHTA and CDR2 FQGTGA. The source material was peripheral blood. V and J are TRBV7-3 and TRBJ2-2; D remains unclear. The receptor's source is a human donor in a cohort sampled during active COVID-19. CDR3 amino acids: CASSLTFRTGELFF. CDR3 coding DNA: TGTGCCAGCAGCTTAACGTTCCGCACCGGGGAGCTGTTTTTT.